The 30 T cell receptor beta chains in this list originate from one sample, sequenced in a study of T cell changes during pregnancy in multiple sclerosis. Sequenced by immunoSEQ multiplex PCR; TCRdb stores in-frame clones only, minus some. The sample yields tens of thousands of clones, around 92% seen once. This specimen was CD4+ T cells from peripheral blood mononuclear cells, taken in the third trimester of pregnancy. The receptors originated from a female donor with multiple sclerosis, enrolled in a pregnancy study.

This clone was recorded a few times. V is TRBV7-3 and J is TRBJ1-1; D gene unclear. This CDR3 contains 13 residues. The V end was cut by 2 bases, the J end by 1 base, with 5 bases between. The germline CDR1 and CDR2 sequences are SGHTA and FQGTGA. The CDR3 DNA reads as TGTGCCAGCAGCTTATGGGCGAACACTGAAGCTTTCTTT. It specifies CASSLWANTEAFF.

V gene TRBV29-1 combines with J gene TRBJ1-1; TRBD1 matches at 10 bases. The CDR3 totals 16 residues. With V trimmed by 6 bases and J by 10 bases, 20 bases remained unmatched. Germline CDR1 reads SQVTM; CDR2 reads ANQGSEA. In DNA form, the CDR3 reads TGCAGCGTGGATGGTAATGCCGGGACAGGGGTTTGGTTAGCTTTCTTT. Translating it yields CSVDGNAGTGVWLAFF.

The CDR3 DNA follows: TGTGCCAGCCTGGCGGAACGGATGGAAGCTTTCTTT. It is translated as CASLAERMEAFF. The chain joins TRBV28 to TRBJ1-1; D not resolved. This CDR3 spans 12 amino acids. The germline V gene has CDR1 MDHEN and CDR2 SYDVKM. V lost 8 bases and J 8 bases, leaving 15 bases between the germline ends.

The rearrangement links TRBV27 to TRBJ2-7; 11 bases match TRBD2. Trimming removed 8 bases from V and 5 bases from J; junction bases left unmatched: 11. There are 15 residues in the CDR3. Germline CDR1 MNHEY, CDR2 SMNVEV (reference sequence). CDR3 nucleotides: TGTGCCAGCCGTGGACTAGCGGGCGGTAGAAACGAGCAGTACTTC. Residues: CASRGLAGGRNEQYF.

The V and J genes are TRBV7-6 and TRBJ2-1; 7 bases fit TRBD2. Germline loops: CDR1 SGHVS, CDR2 FNYEAQ. V dropped 0 bases and J dropped 4; count of bases not matched to a gene: 6. The CDR3 consists of 16 residues. The CDR3 bases are TGTGCCAGCAGCTTAGCGGTCTGGCGGGGGTACAATGAGCAGTTCTTC. Its translation is CASSLAVWRGYNEQFF.

The V gene is TRBV28, the J gene TRBJ1-4, with a weak D call TRBD1 (5 bases). Germline assignment: CDR1 MDHEN and CDR2 SYDVKM. The CDR3 covers 15 residues. The germline V and J ends were trimmed by 5 bases and 0 bases, with 10 bases remaining between them. CDR3 amino acids: CASSPDSTTNEKLFF. The CDR3 DNA is TGTGCCAGCAGTCCAGACAGCACAACTAATGAAAAACTGTTTTTT.

The chain combines TRBV7-2 with TRBJ2-1; 10 bases are a match to TRBD2. From germline, CDR1 is SGHTA and CDR2 FQGNSA. The J segment lost 6 bases and the V segment lost 5 bases, leaving 13 bases of the junction unmatched. The CDR3 extends over 17 amino acids. Written as DNA, the CDR3 is TGTGCCAGCAGCAATCCCCATTTTAGCGGGAGGAGCAATGAGCAGTTCTTC. Translating it yields CASSNPHFSGRSNEQFF.

The rearrangement joins TRBV6-6 to TRBJ2-1; 8 bases agree with TRBD1. This CDR3 region has 16 residues. V shed 6 bases, J shed 0 bases, and the junction held 7 bases outside the gene matches. From germline, CDR1 is MNHNY and CDR2 SVGAGI (reference sequence). CDR3 residues: CASRFRQGSSYNEQFF. The CDR3, as DNA: TGTGCCAGCAGGTTTCGACAGGGGAGCTCCTACAATGAGCAGTTCTTC.

The genes are TRBV7-8 and TRBJ2-1; 9 bases map to TRBD2. Germline CDR1 SGHVS, CDR2 FQNEAQ. CDR3 size: 15 residues. V was clipped by 2 bases and J by 7 bases; unmatched bases: 6. CDR3 sequence reads: CASSLRLAGKNEQFF. In DNA, the CDR3 is TGTGCCAGCAGCTTAAGGCTAGCGGGGAAGAATGAGCAGTTCTTC.

The chain combines TRBV28 with TRBJ1-3; 7 bases agree with TRBD1. The CDR3 sequence is 16 residues long. CDR1 is MDHEN, CDR2 SYDVKM, per germline. Trimming cost V 7 bases and J 0 bases; bases outside gene matches: 9. CDR3: CASTVGGQPSGNTIYF. The CDR3 DNA is TGTGCCAGCACCGTGGGGGGACAGCCCTCTGGAAACACCATATATTTT. Full variable domain (outside the CDR3, taken from reference TRBV28 and TRBJ1-3): DVKVTQSSRYLVKRTGEKVFLECVQDMDHENMFWYRQDPGLGLRLIYFSYDVKMKEKGDIPEGYSVSREKKERFSLILESASTNQTSMYLCASTVGGQPSGNTIYFGEGSWLTVV.

This sequence joins TRBV7-9 and TRBJ1-2; D may be TRBD1 (6 bases). The V and J ends lost 2 bases and 3 bases respectively, with 13 bases between them. Germline lookup yields CDR1 SEHNR and CDR2 FQNEAQ (reference sequence). The CDR3 runs to 15 residues. CDR3 DNA sequence: TGTGCCAGCAGCTTAAGGGCAACAGGGCACTATGGCTACACCTTC. Translated, it gives CASSLRATGHYGYTF.

V gene TRBV28 combines with J gene TRBJ1-1; D is ambiguous. This CDR3 is 18 amino acids long. In germline, CDR1 is MDHEN, CDR2 SYDVKM. Trimming took off 2 bases at V and 0 bases at J, with 19 bases between the two ends. CDR3 protein: CASSLPAQAAFMNTEAFF. CDR3 bases: TGTGCCAGCAGTTTACCCGCCCAGGCCGCCTTTATGAACACTGAAGCTTTCTTT.

This chain joins TRBV28 and TRBJ2-5; TRBD2 agrees at 7 bases. Germline V gene sequence: CDR1 MDHEN, CDR2 SYDVKM. This CDR3 comprises 12 residues. Unmatched junction bases numbered 7, after V lost 6 bases and J lost 9 bases. This CDR3 reads CASRRDYRSQYF. In nucleotides, the CDR3 is TGTGCCAGCAGAAGGGACTACCGGTCCCAGTACTTC. The full variable domain, with the rest looked up from reference TRBV28 and TRBJ2-5, is DVKVTQSSRYLVKRTGEKVFLECVQDMDHENMFWYRQDPGLGLRLIYFSYDVKMKEKGDIPEGYSVSREKKERFSLILESASTNQTSMYLCASRRDYRSQYFGPGTRLLVL.

The V and J genes are TRBV7-9 and TRBJ2-5; tentative D call: TRBD2 (5 bases). The V gene lost 2 bases and the J gene lost 5 bases, with 12 bases spanning the gap. The germline CDR1 and CDR2 sequences are SEHNR and FQNEAQ (reference sequence). The CDR3 length is 14 residues. The DNA of the CDR3 is TGTGCCAGCAGCTTATGGGGAAGAGGGGAGACCCAGTACTTC. It yields the protein CASSLWGRGETQYF.

The J gene is TRBJ2-7, the V gene TRBV7-6, with 14 bases that match TRBD2. This CDR3 spans 15 amino acids. The V gene's germline CDR1 is SGHVS and CDR2 FNYEAQ. Unmatched junction bases numbered 2, after V lost 1 base and J lost 6 bases. The CDR3, as DNA: TGTGCCAGCAGCTTAGGGGGACTAGCGGGAGCCGAGCAGTACTTC. Translation gives CASSLGGLAGAEQYF.

The chain uses TRBV4-1 and TRBJ2-7; 7 nucleotides line up with TRBD1. CDR3 length: 14 residues. After removal of 4 bases from V and 0 bases from J, the junction contained 3 bases not matched to a gene. Germline V CDR1 and CDR2: MGHRA, YSYEKL. The CDR3 sequence: CASSLRDSSYEQYF. The CDR3 nucleotides are TGCGCCAGCAGCCTCCGGGACAGCTCCTACGAGCAGTACTTC.

A single count supports this clone. This chain links TRBV28 with TRBJ2-1, with 8 bases fitting TRBD2. Looked up from germline, CDR1 is MDHEN and CDR2 is SYDVKM. The ends lost 7 bases at V and 2 bases at J; junction bases unmatched: 7. The CDR3 has 15 residues. CDR3 region: CASMGGRRPYNEQFF. CDR3 DNA sequence: TGTGCCAGCATGGGCGGGAGGAGACCCTACAATGAGCAGTTCTTC.

The chain carries TRBV7-2 and TRBJ2-7; D is uncertain. The CDR3 sequence is 15 residues long. Germline V gene lookup returns CDR1 SGHTA and CDR2 FQGNSA. The ends were cut back, 3 bases at V and 3 bases at J, with 15 bases in the middle. CDR3 sequence reads: CASSFIGSNLYEQYF. The CDR3 DNA sequence: TGTGCCAGCAGCTTTATTGGTAGCAACCTCTACGAGCAGTACTTC. Filled out from reference TRBV7-2 and TRBJ2-7, the complete variable domain reads GAGVSQSPSNKVTEKGKDVELRCDPISGHTALYWYRQSLGQGLEFLIYFQGNSAPDKSGLPSDRFSAERTGGSVSTLTIQRTQQEDSAVYLCASSFIGSNLYEQYFGPGTRLTVT.

The rearrangement links TRBV5-1 to TRBJ2-7, with 10 bases fitting TRBD1. V gave up 4 bases and J gave up 1 base; unmatched junction bases: 5. The germline CDR1 and CDR2 sequences are SGHRS and YFSETQ. This CDR3 comprises 15 residues. The CDR3 reads CASSKGQGLSYEQYF. The CDR3 DNA reads as TGCGCCAGCAGCAAGGGACAGGGGCTTTCCTACGAGCAGTACTTC. Together with reference TRBV5-1 and TRBJ2-7, the CDR3 gives the full variable domain: KAGVTQTPRYLIKTRGQQVTLSCSPISGHRSVSWYQQTPGQGLQFLFEYFSETQRNKGNFPGRFSGRQFSNSRSEMNVSTLELGDSALYLCASSKGQGLSYEQYFGPGTRLTVT.

CDR3 coding DNA: TGTGCCAGCAGTGCCGCGGGTAACAATCAGCCCCAGCATTTT. Encoded protein: CASSAAGNNQPQHF. The chain joins TRBV2 to TRBJ1-5; D call uncertain. The V and J ends lost 4 bases and 3 bases respectively, with 10 bases between them. The germline gives CDR1 SNHLY, CDR2 FYNNEI. The CDR3 extends over 14 amino acids.

The V and J genes are TRBV19 and TRBJ2-7, with 8 bases aligning to TRBD1. The germline gives CDR1 LNHDA, CDR2 SQIVND (reference sequence). The CDR3 runs 17 residues. V was clipped by 2 bases and J by 4 bases; unmatched bases: 13. The CDR3 region has the DNA TGTGCCAGTAGTATACCCCCCCTAGACAGGGGAGATTACGAGCAGTACTTC. It is translated as CASSIPPLDRGDYEQYF.

In its sample, this clone was seen a few times. V is TRBV28 and J is TRBJ1-4; D remains unclear. V gave up 7 bases and J gave up 5 bases, with 14 bases separating them. Germline V gene sequence: CDR1 MDHEN, CDR2 SYDVKM. This CDR3 is 14 amino acids long. This chain's CDR3 is CASTRGGSNEKLFF. For the CDR3, the DNA is TGTGCCAGCACCCGGGGAGGGTCGAATGAAAAACTGTTTTTT.

This chain uses TRBV19 with TRBJ2-2; 11 bases line up with TRBD2. V was pared by 5 bases and J by 7 bases, with 3 bases of the junction left unmatched. This CDR3 is built from 14 residues. Germline lookup yields CDR1 LNHDA and CDR2 SQIVND (reference sequence). DNA of the CDR3: TGTGCCAGTAGTCTGGGACTAGCGGACGGGGAGCTGTTTTTT. Its protein product is CASSLGLADGELFF.

This clone occurred once. The V and J genes are TRBV2 and TRBJ2-3, with TRBD2 identical over 8 bases. With 8 bases clipped from V and 0 bases from J, the junction kept 4 bases outside the gene matches. This CDR3 is built from 14 residues. Germline-derived CDR1 and CDR2 are SNHLY and FYNNEI. The DNA for the CDR3 is TGTGCCAGCTCACTAGCGGTCAGCACAGATACGCAGTATTTT. The encoded protein is CASSLAVSTDTQYF. Looking up the rest from reference TRBV2 and TRBJ2-3 gives the full variable domain: EPEVTQTPSHQVTQMGQEVILRCVPISNHLYFYWYRQILGQKVEFLVSFYNNEISEKSEIFDDQFSVERPDGSNFTLKIRSTKLEDSAMYFCASSLAVSTDTQYFGPGTRLTVL.

CDR3 coding DNA: TGCGCCAGCAGCTTGGCCCCTATAACTGCGTACAATGAGCAGTTCTTC. Protein: CASSLAPITAYNEQFF. V is TRBV5-1 and J is TRBJ2-1, with D unclear. Trimming removed 0 bases at V and 4 bases at J, with 14 bases between. The CDR3 runs to 16 residues. The germline gives CDR1 SGHRS, CDR2 YFSETQ.

The rearrangement joins TRBV28 to TRBJ2-2, with no clear D. V lost 5 bases and J 0 bases, leaving 4 bases between the germline ends. Germline CDR1 MDHEN, CDR2 SYDVKM. The CDR3 is 13 amino acids. CDR3 sequence reads: CASSVSNTGELFF. Here the CDR3 DNA reads TGTGCCAGCAGTGTCTCGAACACCGGGGAGCTGTTTTTT. Using reference TRBV28 and TRBJ2-2 for the parts outside the CDR3, the full variable domain is DVKVTQSSRYLVKRTGEKVFLECVQDMDHENMFWYRQDPGLGLRLIYFSYDVKMKEKGDIPEGYSVSREKKERFSLILESASTNQTSMYLCASSVSNTGELFFGEGSRLTVL.

The chain links TRBV10-3 to TRBJ2-7; TRBD1 matches at 11 bases. Per germline, CDR1 ENHRY and CDR2 SYGVKD. The CDR3 extends over 13 amino acids. Trimming at V came to 10 bases and at J to 3 bases, leaving 5 bases not matched to a gene. The CDR3 loop reads CATAGTGGYEQYF. For the CDR3, the DNA is TGTGCCACAGCCGGGACAGGGGGCTACGAGCAGTACTTC.

The rearrangement uses TRBV7-2 and TRBJ2-1, with no clear D. This CDR3 contains 16 residues. Trimming removed 1 base at V and 0 bases at J, with 10 bases between. Germline CDR1 SGHTA, CDR2 FQGNSA. The CDR3 loop is CASSLGSPSSYNEQFF. CDR3 nucleotides: TGTGCCAGCAGCTTAGGGAGCCCGAGCTCCTACAATGAGCAGTTCTTC. The full variable domain, in which reference TRBV7-2 and TRBJ2-1 provide the parts outside the CDR3, is GAGVSQSPSNKVTEKGKDVELRCDPISGHTALYWYRQSLGQGLEFLIYFQGNSAPDKSGLPSDRFSAERTGGSVSTLTIQRTQQEDSAVYLCASSLGSPSSYNEQFFGPGTRLTVL.

The V gene is TRBV11-2, the J gene TRBJ2-3; 7 bases are a match to TRBD2. Per germline, CDR1 SGHAT and CDR2 FQNNGV. This CDR3 comprises 16 residues. After removal of 0 bases from V and 3 bases from J, the junction contained 6 bases not matched to a gene. This chain's CDR3 is CASSLDAGEATDTQYF. Written as DNA, the CDR3 is TGTGCCAGCAGCTTAGATGCGGGAGAGGCGACAGATACGCAGTATTTT.

The J gene is TRBJ2-3, the V gene TRBV29-1, with TRBD1 matching 7 bases. V lost 7 bases and J lost 3; bases outside the gene matches: 4. Germline loops: CDR1 SQVTM, CDR2 ANQGSEA. The CDR3 loop spans 12 amino acids. The CDR3 DNA sequence: TGCAGCGACTTACAGGGGACAGATACGCAGTATTTT. It translates to CSDLQGTDTQYF.